These 25 T cell receptor delta chains came from one sample sequenced in a study of Vδ1+ human thymocytes. Overall study results and limits: In the thymus, TRG and TRD repertoires looked highly polyclonal with Gaussian CDR3 lengths.

Extracted RNA was reverse transcribed into cDNA. Multiplex PCR used pooled V-gene forward primers and a constant-region reverse primer to amplify CDR3s. TCRdb reanalyzed the multiplex PCR reads using CATT. The sample carries under 85,000 delta-chain clones, around 32% recorded once. Their specific antigens are unknown. The sequenced sample consisted of Vdelta1+ gamma-delta thymocytes from the thymus. Subset indicated: FACS-sorted CD3+ TCRalphabeta- TCRVdelta1+ TCRVdelta2- thymocytes. These receptors were obtained from a boy under two years old who had congenital heart surgery.

J is TRDJ1 and V is TRDV3, with a weak D call TRDD2 (6 bases). Germline lookup yields CDR1 TVYSNPD and CDR2 GDNSRS (reference sequence). Trimming cost V 1 base and J 3 bases, with 24 bases left between them. This CDR3 is 17 amino acids long. In DNA, the CDR3 is TGTGCCTTTAATAAAATCCTACAGGCGGTTTCCTCCGATAAACTCATCTTT. This translates into CAFNKILQAVSSDKLIF.

In its sample, this clone was seen a few times. The chain couples TRDV2 to TRDJ1; D is possibly TRDD3 (5 bases). The germline V gene has CDR1 GEAIGNYY and CDR2 EKD. V lost 5 bases and J 0 bases, leaving 21 bases between the germline ends. This CDR3 region has 17 residues. The CDR3 bases are TGTGCCTGTGGACCCGGGGGTCCGAAACAATACACCGATAAACTCATCTTT. This translates into CACGPGGPKQYTDKLIF.

This clone has only a few counts. The J gene is TRDJ1, the V gene TRDV1, with TRDD3 matching over 12 bases. V lost 2 bases and J lost 0; bases outside the gene matches: 16. The length of the CDR3 is 21 residues. Germline V gene data show CDR1 as TSWWSYY and CDR2 as QGS. In DNA form, the CDR3 reads TGTGCTCTTGGGGAAGCTCTCCGTCCTACTGGGGGATACCCGAACACCGATAAACTCATCTTT. Translated, it gives CALGEALRPTGGYPNTDKLIF.

This clone has only a few counts. The chain joins TRDV1 to TRDJ1; 9 nucleotides match TRDD3. CDR1 TSWWSYY and CDR2 QGS come from the germline V gene. This CDR3 is built from 18 residues. Germline trimming cut 3 bases from V and 0 bases from J; bases unmatched to any gene: 11. The CDR3 region is CALGDFSSGGLYTDKLIF. The CDR3 DNA is TGTGCTCTTGGGGATTTTTCCTCTGGGGGATTGTACACCGATAAACTCATCTTT.

The table lists this clone with a few counts. The chain uses TRDV1 and TRDJ1; 7 nucleotides agree with TRDD3. Germline loops: CDR1 TSWWSYY, CDR2 QGS. The V gene end was trimmed by 4 bases and the J gene end by 3 bases; junction bases not matched to a gene: 17. There are 18 residues in the CDR3. As DNA, the CDR3 is TGTGCTCTTGGGGCAATCTTCCCACCACGTACTGGGGCCGATAAACTCATCTTT. Protein product: CALGAIFPPRTGADKLIF.

The rearrangement joins TRDV1 to TRDJ1, with 13 bases matching TRDD3. The CDR3 totals 21 residues. Germline lookup yields CDR1 TSWWSYY and CDR2 QGS. The trim removed 5 bases at V and 3 bases at J, leaving 21 bases unmatched. CDR3 DNA sequence: TGTGCTCTTGGGACCCACAACTACGGTCACTGGGGGATACGGGTGCCCGATAAACTCATCTTT. Translating gives CALGTHNYGHWGIRVPDKLIF.

This sequence joins TRDV1 and TRDJ1; 13 bases fit TRDD3. Germline CDR1 TSWWSYY, CDR2 QGS. V dropped 0 bases and J dropped 2; count of bases not matched to a gene: 18. The CDR3 spans 22 residues. For the CDR3, the DNA is TGTGCTCTTGGGGAACTAGGGCCACGTGGGGACTGGGGGATACGTTGGACCGATAAACTCATCTTT. Residues: CALGELGPRGDWGIRWTDKLIF.

This clone was observed a handful of times. The J gene is TRDJ1, the V gene TRDV2; TRDD3 matches at 10 bases. The CDR3 length is 16 residues. Germline assignment: CDR1 GEAIGNYY and CDR2 EKD. With V trimmed by 4 bases and J by 1 base, 8 bases remained unmatched. The CDR3 spells CACDSGTGGFTDKLIF. Written as DNA, the CDR3 is TGTGCCTGTGATAGCGGTACTGGGGGATTCACCGATAAACTCATCTTT.

Concerning this clone: Other DNA sequences from this sample encode an identical CDR3 as well. The chain uses TRDV1 and TRDJ1; perhaps TRDD3 as D (6 bases). Trimming cost V 2 bases and J 0 bases, with 22 bases left between them. Germline lookup yields CDR1 TSWWSYY and CDR2 QGS. The CDR3 spans 19 residues. The chain's CDR3 is CALGETAYYRGGNTDKLIF. DNA of the CDR3: TGTGCTCTTGGGGAAACAGCCTACTACCGTGGGGGGAACACCGATAAACTCATCTTT.

The rearrangement links TRDV1 to TRDJ1; TRDD3 matches at 8 bases. V shed 3 bases and J 5 bases; nucleotides not matched to a gene: 11. This CDR3 has 16 residues. Germline values: CDR1 TSWWSYY, CDR2 QGS. The CDR3 DNA follows: TGTGCTCTTGGGGAGCTCCACCCGGGGGATAGTGATAAACTCATCTTT. The encoded protein is CALGELHPGDSDKLIF.

This clone occurred a few times. This rearrangement joins TRDV1 to TRDJ1; 10 bases line up with TRDD3. Germline V lookup: CDR1 TSWWSYY, CDR2 QGS. The CDR3 consists of 20 residues. The V segment lost 5 bases and the J segment 0 bases; nucleotides outside the gene matches: 18. CDR3 nucleotides: TGTGCTCTTGGGCCCCGTAAGTTCGGGGGATACGTAGAGGACACCGATAAACTCATCTTT. Protein: CALGPRKFGGYVEDTDKLIF.

This clone was recorded a few times. V usage is TRDV1 and J usage is TRDJ1, with a weak D call TRDD3 (6 bases). Between the trimmed V and J ends, which lost 1 base and 0 bases, there was a span of 21 bases. Germline values: CDR1 TSWWSYY, CDR2 QGS. CDR3 length: 19 residues. This chain's CDR3 is CALGERRRRGSSYTDKLIF. The DNA of the CDR3 is TGTGCTCTTGGGGAACGTCGGAGGAGGGGGAGTTCGTACACCGATAAACTCATCTTT.

This sequence joins TRDV1 and TRDJ1; a weak D match, TRDD3 (10 bases). Looked up from germline, CDR1 is TSWWSYY and CDR2 is QGS. There are 18 residues in the CDR3. Trimming removed 2 bases from V and 2 bases from J, with 21 bases in between. The CDR3 region has the DNA TGTGCTCTTGGGGAAAAATCCTTCCTACTGGGGGATACCGATAAACTCATCTTT. This codes for CALGEKSFLLGDTDKLIF.

This clone was seen only a few times. The rearrangement uses TRDV1 and TRDJ1; no clear D gene. Looked up from germline, CDR1 is TSWWSYY and CDR2 is QGS. V was cut by 5 bases and J by 7 bases, with 23 bases left in between. This CDR3 contains 16 residues. The CDR3 DNA is TGTGCTCTTGGGCCTCCCTCCGGGCTCCCGGCGGGTAAACTCATCTTT. Its protein is CALGPPSGLPAGKLIF.

The chain is built from TRDV1 and TRDJ1; TRDD3 matches 10 bases. CDR1 is TSWWSYY and CDR2 is QGS in the germline V gene. V trimming: 3 bases; J trimming: 8 bases; junction bases outside the gene matches: 15. There are 17 residues in the CDR3. Written as DNA, the CDR3 is TGTGCTCTTGGGGATACCTCGTTGTACTGGGGGATGAAAAAACTCATCTTT. Amino acids: CALGDTSLYWGMKKLIF.

For this clone: Other DNA sequences of this sample code for an identical CDR3. V is TRDV1 and J is TRDJ1, with TRDD3 identical over 13 bases. The CDR3 spans 18 residues. Germline V lookup: CDR1 TSWWSYY, CDR2 QGS. V lost 5 bases, J lost 1 base, and 10 bases stayed unmatched. The chain's CDR3 is CALGLSVLGDTVTDKLIF. Here the CDR3 DNA reads TGTGCTCTTGGGTTAAGTGTACTGGGGGATACGGTCACCGATAAACTCATCTTT.

This chain uses TRDV1 with TRDJ1; 10 positions match TRDD3. The CDR3 totals 19 residues. Germline CDR1 and CDR2: TSWWSYY and QGS. V shed 1 base and J 0 bases; nucleotides not matched to a gene: 11. As DNA, the CDR3 is TGTGCTCTTGGGGAACCCTCACTTGGGGGATACCGCCACACCGATAAACTCATCTTT. Amino acids: CALGEPSLGGYRHTDKLIF.

The chain has TRDV1 and TRDJ1; 10 nucleotides line up with TRDD3. J was trimmed by 4 bases and V by 5 bases; bases with no gene match: 16. The V gene's germline CDR1 is TSWWSYY and CDR2 QGS. This CDR3 comprises 18 residues. The CDR3 nucleotides are TGTGCTCTTGGGTGCCCAATCCCGCCACTGGGGGATCGCGATAAACTCATCTTT. Amino acid sequence: CALGCPIPPLGDRDKLIF.

This clone was seen a few times. The rearrangement links TRDV1 to TRDJ1, with 9 bases that match TRDD3. J was trimmed by 0 bases and V by 0 bases; bases with no gene match: 23. Germline lookup yields CDR1 TSWWSYY and CDR2 QGS. CDR3 size: 23 residues. The CDR3 DNA follows: TGTGCTCTTGGGGAACTGAGTGGGGCCTACCCAAATCGTACTGGGGGAAACACCGATAAACTCATCTTT. Residues: CALGELSGAYPNRTGGNTDKLIF.

The chain combines TRDV1 with TRDJ1, with D possibly TRDD3 on 5 matching bases. Germline CDR1 reads TSWWSYY; CDR2 reads QGS. The length of the CDR3 is 15 residues. V was cut by 2 bases and J by 4 bases, with 14 bases left in between. CDR3 sequence (DNA): TGTGCTCTTGGGGAATTGGGGTGGCCAAACGATAAACTCATCTTT. Its translation is CALGELGWPNDKLIF.

V usage is TRDV1 and J usage is TRDJ1; D might be TRDD3 (6 bases). V lost 0 bases, J lost 1 base, and 24 bases lay in between. Germline V gives CDR1 TSWWSYY, CDR2 QGS. The length of the CDR3 is 20 residues. CDR3 coding DNA: TGTGCTCTTGGGGAACTTTGTGAGATTCTAGAGCTGGGGACCACCGATAAACTCATCTTT. Encoded protein: CALGELCEILELGTTDKLIF.

In its sample, this clone was seen once. This sequence joins TRDV2 and TRDJ1; 7 positions agree with TRDD3. Germline V CDR1 and CDR2: GEAIGNYY, EKD. The CDR3 length is 20 residues. V was pared by 0 bases and J by 4 bases, with 22 bases of the junction left unmatched. CDR3 protein: CACDTAGTGDSAPSGDKLIF. In DNA, the CDR3 is TGTGCCTGTGACACCGCCGGTACTGGGGATTCAGCCCCATCAGGCGATAAACTCATCTTT.

This clone has only a few counts. This chain uses TRDV1 with TRDJ1; TRDD2 is a possible D gene (5 bases). This CDR3 region has 15 residues. Per germline, CDR1 TSWWSYY and CDR2 QGS. Trimming took 2 bases from V and 1 from J, leaving 11 bases between them. The CDR3 loop is CALGERFLLTDKLIF. The CDR3 region has the DNA TGTGCTCTTGGGGAAAGGTTCCTCCTCACCGATAAACTCATCTTT.

In its sample, this clone ranks as medium-sized. The chain links TRDV2 to TRDJ1, with 8 bases matching TRDD3. The ends lost 3 bases at V and 8 bases at J; junction bases unmatched: 13. Germline assignment: CDR1 GEAIGNYY and CDR2 EKD. The CDR3 extends over 15 amino acids. The CDR3 nucleotides are TGTGCCTGTGACGACTCCCGACGGTACTGGGGGAAACTCATCTTT. Residues: CACDDSRRYWGKLIF.

V and J are TRDV1 and TRDJ1, with D perhaps given as TRDD2 or TRDD3 (6 bases each). Germline-derived CDR1 and CDR2 are TSWWSYY and QGS. The CDR3 runs 20 residues. Trimming left V 3 bases short and J 0 bases short, with 26 bases between. The CDR3 DNA reads as TGTGCTCTTGGGGAGGCCTCCTACGTATGGGGATCTTTGTACACCGATAAACTCATCTTT. Translated, it gives CALGEASYVWGSLYTDKLIF.